The 20 T cell receptor beta chains reported below all come from one sample, sequenced in a study of blood T cell repertoires in COVID-19. Libraries were prepared by immunoSEQ multiplex PCR; TCRdb keeps only in-frame clonotypes and omits some of them. This table holds roughly 120,000 clones, 90% found once. Sequencing was carried out using peripheral blood. These receptors all come from a man aged 45-65 years with active COVID-19.

The chain employs TRBV9 and TRBJ2-3; a possible D gene is TRBD2 (5 bases). CDR1 SGDLS and CDR2 YYNGEE come from the germline V gene. V was pared by 2 bases and J by 0 bases, with 13 bases between. This CDR3 is built from 16 residues. CDR3 protein: CASSVQLDPSTDTQYF. CDR3 sequence (DNA): TGTGCCAGCAGCGTCCAACTAGACCCTAGCACAGATACGCAGTATTTT.

The chain links TRBV30 to TRBJ2-1; D gene ambiguous. This CDR3 is built from 14 residues. Germline CDR1 reads GTSNPN; CDR2 reads SVGIG (reference sequence). V was trimmed by 1 base and J by 3 bases, leaving 10 bases between them. This chain's CDR3 is CAWSAGLVYNEQFF. CDR3 bases: TGTGCCTGGAGTGCGGGTCTGGTCTACAATGAGCAGTTCTTC.

The DNA for the CDR3 is TGCGCCAGCAGCCAAGAACTGACGAGGACTAATGGCTACACCTTC. Amino acids: CASSQELTRTNGYTF. This chain connects TRBV4-1 to TRBJ1-2, with D uncertain. This CDR3 is 15 amino acids long. Germline V lookup: CDR1 MGHRA, CDR2 YSYEKL. Trimming took off 0 bases at V and 6 bases at J, with 14 bases between the two ends.

This rearrangement joins TRBV5-1 to TRBJ2-1, with 9 nucleotides matching TRBD2. There are 16 residues in the CDR3. With V trimmed by 0 bases and J by 5 bases, 6 bases remained unmatched. CDR1 and CDR2 from the germline V gene are SGHRS and YFSETQ. The CDR3 DNA reads as TGCGCCAGCAGCTTGGTGCTAGCGGGGAAGAACAATGAGCAGTTCTTC. Its protein product is CASSLVLAGKNNEQFF.

V is TRBV5-1 and J is TRBJ1-1, with D maybe TRBD1 (6 bases). CDR1 is SGHRS and CDR2 is YFSETQ in the germline V gene. This CDR3 region has 13 residues. The germline V and J ends were trimmed by 4 bases and 4 bases, with 11 bases remaining between them. The CDR3 loop is CASSAQGSTEAFF. DNA of the CDR3: TGCGCCAGCAGCGCGCAGGGGTCCACTGAAGCTTTCTTT.

The V and J genes are TRBV18 and TRBJ2-3, with TRBD2 identical over 8 bases. V was pared by 2 bases and J by 6 bases, with 4 bases of the junction left unmatched. This CDR3 has 14 amino acids. Germline loops: CDR1 KGHSH, CDR2 LQKENI. The CDR3 nucleotides are TGTGCCAGCTCACCATCATTAGCGGGGGATACGCAGTATTTT. This codes for CASSPSLAGDTQYF.

The chain links TRBV5-6 to TRBJ1-1; D is uncertain. This CDR3 has 15 amino acids. Per the germline V gene, CDR1 is SGHDT and CDR2 is YYEEEE. V gave up 1 base and J gave up 5 bases, with 15 bases separating them. The DNA of the CDR3 is TGTGCCAGCAGCTTGCCGCCGTATGGAGGTACTGAAGCTTTCTTT. Amino acid sequence: CASSLPPYGGTEAFF.

In regard to this clone: Additional DNA sequences in this sample encode the identical CDR3. The genes are TRBV7-9 and TRBJ2-1, with D perhaps matching TRBD1 (6 bases). V lost 5 bases and J lost 5, with 10 bases in between. Germline V gene sequence: CDR1 SEHNR, CDR2 FQNEAQ (reference sequence). The CDR3 sequence is 13 residues long. The CDR3 DNA sequence: TGTGCCAGCAGCCTAGGACAGCACAATGAGCAGTTCTTC. Translating gives CASSLGQHNEQFF.

This clone was recorded a few times. The rearrangement uses TRBV6-5 and TRBJ1-2; a possible D gene is TRBD1 (6 bases). Germline assignment: CDR1 MNHEY and CDR2 SVGAGI. V was pared by 4 bases and J by 3 bases, with 15 bases between. CDR3 size: 15 residues. CDR3 bases: TGTGCCAGCAGTTCCATCAGGGGTACGGACTATGGCTACACCTTC. Translation: CASSSIRGTDYGYTF.

J is TRBJ2-2 and V is TRBV7-8; perhaps TRBD2 as D (6 bases). This CDR3 spans 13 amino acids. V was clipped by 4 bases and J by 5 bases, with 8 bases between them. CDR1 is SGHVS and CDR2 is FQNEAQ in the germline V gene. CDR3 in DNA: TGTGCCAGCAGCTATCGGGGGACCGGGGAGCTGTTTTTT. As protein: CASSYRGTGELFF. The whole variable domain, remainder taken from reference TRBV7-8 and TRBJ2-2, is GAGVSQSPRYKVAKRGQDVALRCDPISGHVSLFWYQQALGQGPEFLTYFQNEAQLDKSGLPSDRFFAERPEGSVSTLKIQRTQQEDSAVYLCASSYRGTGELFFGEGSRLTVL.

The V and J genes are TRBV4-1 and TRBJ2-2; 7 bases line up with TRBD2. V lost 0 bases and J lost 5; bases outside the gene matches: 6. Looked up from germline, CDR1 is MGHRA and CDR2 is YSYEKL. The CDR3 has 16 residues. Written as DNA, the CDR3 is TGCGCCAGCAGCCAAGATAGACTAGCCATGACCGGGGAGCTGTTTTTT. Translating gives CASSQDRLAMTGELFF.

This chain joins TRBV3-1 (or the pseudogene TRBV3-2) and TRBJ2-5; D gene ambiguous. V lost 1 base and J 5 bases, leaving 11 bases between the germline ends. Germline V gene sequence: CDR1 LGHDT, CDR2 YNNKEL (reference sequence). The CDR3 covers 14 residues. The CDR3 coding sequence is TGTGCCAGCAGCCAAGTAACCAGTTCCGAGACCCAGTACTTC. It encodes CASSQVTSSETQYF.

V is TRBV6-5 and J is TRBJ2-1; D unresolved. Germline V gives CDR1 MNHEY, CDR2 SVGAGI. The CDR3 runs to 13 residues. The V gene lost 7 bases and the J gene lost 8 bases, with 15 bases spanning the gap. The CDR3 coding sequence is TGTGCCAGCACCCTGAGGCGTGGTGATGAGCAGTTCTTC. This codes for CASTLRRGDEQFF.

The chain carries TRBV6-5 and TRBJ1-4; 7 nucleotides align to TRBD1. The CDR3 is 15 amino acids. Trimming cost V 6 bases and J 3 bases; bases outside gene matches: 7. The V gene's germline CDR1 is MNHEY and CDR2 SVGAGI. CDR3 nucleotides: TGTGCCAGCAGGCCGAGACAGGGATCTAATGAAAAACTGTTTTTT. Amino acids: CASRPRQGSNEKLFF.

V gene TRBV5-1 combines with J gene TRBJ2-1; D ambiguous. The CDR3 is 11 amino acids. Germline V gene sequence: CDR1 SGHRS, CDR2 YFSETQ. The V and J ends lost 5 bases and 5 bases respectively, with 5 bases between them. The CDR3: CASRYNNEQFF. CDR3 bases: TGCGCCAGCAGGTATAACAATGAGCAGTTCTTC.

Details on this clone: Relative to the germline gene, one junction end is altered; a read error may explain this. CDR3 sequence reads: CANSLGGQANNQPQHF. The CDR3, as DNA: TGCGCCAACAGCTTGGGGGGACAGGCGAACAATCAGCCCCAGCATTTT. The chain combines TRBV5-1 with TRBJ1-5, with 8 positions matching TRBD1. The CDR3 has 16 amino acids. Germline V gene data show CDR1 as SGHRS and CDR2 as YFSETQ.

This chain joins TRBV7-6 and TRBJ2-7; the D gene is possibly TRBD1 (7 bases). The V and J ends lost 5 bases and 5 bases respectively, with 19 bases between them. CDR3 length: 15 amino acids. The V gene's germline CDR1 is SGHVS and CDR2 FNYEAQ. CDR3 nucleotide sequence: TGTGCCAGCAGCAACGGGCGGGACAGTATCGACGAGCAGTACGTC. Protein product: CASSNGRDSIDEQYV.

V usage is TRBV7-9 and J usage is TRBJ2-7, with a possible D match to TRBD2 (7 bases). The CDR3 has 12 amino acids. Per the germline V gene, CDR1 is SEHNR and CDR2 is FQNEAQ (reference sequence). Trimming removed 5 bases at V and 5 bases at J, with 10 bases between. The DNA of the CDR3 is TGTGCCAGCAGCCTAGGGGGGGACGAGCAGTACTTC. This codes for CASSLGGDEQYF.

The chain joins TRBV11-2 to TRBJ2-5; D is possibly TRBD1 (5 bases). Germline-derived CDR1 and CDR2 are SGHAT and FQNNGV. This CDR3 is built from 14 residues. V gave up 3 bases and J gave up 5 bases, with 13 bases separating them. The CDR3 loop is CASSLRQGGETQYF. The CDR3 DNA reads TGTGCCAGCAGCTTGCGGCAGGGTGGGGAGACCCAGTACTTC. Full variable domain (remainder filled in from reference TRBV11-2 and TRBJ2-5): EAGVAQSPRYKIIEKRQSVAFWCNPISGHATLYWYQQILGQGPKLLIQFQNNGVVDDSQLPKDRFSAERLKGVDSTLKIQPAKLEDSAVYLCASSLRQGGETQYFGPGTRLLVL.

The chain is built from TRBV24-1 and TRBJ1-5, with 8 bases aligning to TRBD1. In germline, CDR1 is KGHDR, CDR2 SFDVKD. CDR3 length: 17 amino acids. The V gene end was trimmed by 3 bases and the J gene end by 2 bases; junction bases not matched to a gene: 8. CDR3 sequence (DNA): TGTGCCACCAGTGATCCACGGACAGGGATCGGCAATCAGCCCCAGCATTTT. Residues: CATSDPRTGIGNQPQHF.